One sample yielded the 26 T cell receptor beta chains listed below, sequenced in a study of T cell responses to AZD1222 COVID-19 vaccine. Method: immunoSEQ multiplex PCR; TCRdb's copy keeps in-frame clones and lacks some. The table lists more than 120,000 clones, roughly 88% of them singletons. This sample comprised peripheral blood, obtained 28 days after the second dose of the MenACWY control vaccine. The receptors were sampled from an adult who received the MenACWY meningococcal vaccine as a control.

The chain has TRBV7-3 and TRBJ2-1; 9 positions agree with TRBD1. The CDR3 has 14 residues. The trim removed 5 bases at V and 4 bases at J, leaving 3 bases unmatched. Germline assignment: CDR1 SGHTA and CDR2 FQGTGA. The CDR3 nucleotides read TGTGCCAGCAGCGACAGGGGGGGATACAATGAGCAGTTCTTC. Its translation is CASSDRGGYNEQFF.

The chain recombines TRBV11-3 with TRBJ1-1; tentative D call: TRBD1 (6 bases). Germline values: CDR1 SGHNT, CDR2 YENEEA. The CDR3 has 16 amino acids. Trimming cost V 5 bases and J 3 bases, with 19 bases left between them. DNA for the CDR3: TGTGCCAGCAGCCCCAGGGGCGAGAAATGGGACACTGAAGCTTTCTTT. Amino acid sequence: CASSPRGEKWDTEAFF.

This chain connects TRBV5-5 to TRBJ2-1, with D possibly TRBD2 on 5 matching bases. Trimming pared 4 bases from V and 5 bases from J, leaving 16 bases between. CDR1 SGHKS and CDR2 YYEKEE come from the germline V gene (reference sequence). This CDR3 has 15 residues. The CDR3 reads CASSLEGLLNNEQFF. In nucleotides, the CDR3 is TGTGCCAGCAGCCTTGAGGGTTTGTTGAACAATGAGCAGTTCTTC.

V is TRBV6-2 or TRBV6-3 and J is TRBJ1-1; D is possibly TRBD1 (5 bases). The germline V gene encodes CDR1 MNHEY and CDR2 SVGEGT. Deletions cut 2 bases from V and 3 bases from J, with 13 bases between. The CDR3 has 15 residues. This chain's CDR3 is CASSYLRAGHTEAFF. CDR3 nucleotides: TGTGCCAGCAGTTACCTCAGGGCAGGGCACACTGAAGCTTTCTTT.

This rearrangement joins TRBV5-1 to TRBJ1-3; 7 bases map to TRBD1. The CDR3 totals 15 residues. V dropped 4 bases and J dropped 2; count of bases not matched to a gene: 6. The germline CDR1 and CDR2 sequences are SGHRS and YFSETQ. CDR3 sequence: CASSVGTVPGNTIYF. CDR3 nucleotide sequence: TGCGCCAGCAGCGTCGGGACAGTCCCTGGAAACACCATATATTTT.

V and J are TRBV2 and TRBJ1-5, with a weak D call TRBD1 (5 bases). Germline V gene lookup returns CDR1 SNHLY and CDR2 FYNNEI. This CDR3 spans 13 amino acids. Trimming pared 8 bases from V and 3 bases from J, leaving 11 bases between. The CDR3 DNA reads TGTGCCAGCGTCGGGACGATCAATCAGCCCCAGCATTTT. Its translation: CASVGTINQPQHF.

V is TRBV6-5 and J is TRBJ2-1; D perhaps matches TRBD1 (7 bases). The CDR3 is 15 amino acids. The V end lost 5 bases, the J end lost 4 bases, and 15 bases lay between the germline ends. CDR1 and CDR2 (germline): MNHEY, SVGAGI. The CDR3 here is CASSQQGRKYNEQFF. CDR3 sequence (DNA): TGTGCCAGCAGTCAACAGGGGAGGAAGTACAATGAGCAGTTCTTC.

The rearrangement uses TRBV6-2 or TRBV6-3 and TRBJ1-1; D is unresolved. Germline V gene lookup returns CDR1 MNHEY and CDR2 SVGEGT. V lost 5 bases to trimming and J lost 0 bases, with 16 bases between them. This CDR3 comprises 16 residues. CDR3 nucleotide sequence: TGTGCCAGCAGTCGACGAGGAGAACTCATGAACACTGAAGCTTTCTTT. This sequence encodes CASSRRGELMNTEAFF.

The rearrangement joins TRBV4-3 to TRBJ1-3; unclear D gene. CDR3 length equals 16 residues. Germline CDR1 and CDR2: LGHNA and YSLEER. Trimming cost V 1 base and J 0 bases, with 10 bases left between them. CDR3 in amino acids: CASSQAVGVSGNTIYF. The DNA of the CDR3 is TGCGCCAGCAGCCAAGCCGTGGGAGTCTCTGGAAACACCATATATTTT.

V is TRBV15 and J is TRBJ1-2; no clear D gene. The CDR3 extends over 13 amino acids. Deletions cut 5 bases from V and 4 bases from J, with 11 bases between. The germline V gene has CDR1 LNHNV and CDR2 YYDKDF (reference sequence). CDR3 DNA sequence: TGTGCCACCAGCCTTCGATCAGGCTATGGCTACACCTTC. Translated: CATSLRSGYGYTF. Using reference TRBV15 and TRBJ1-2 for the parts outside the CDR3, the full variable domain is DAMVIQNPRYQVTQFGKPVTLSCSQTLNHNVMYWYQQKSSQAPKLLFHYYDKDFNNEADTPDNFQSRRPNTSFCFLDIRSPGLGDTAMYLCATSLRSGYGYTFGSGTRLTVV.

In nucleotides, the CDR3 is TGTGCCAGCAGTGATGGGGAGGAGAATTCACCCCTCCACTTT. This sequence encodes CASSDGEENSPLHF. The chain recombines TRBV6-4 with TRBJ1-6; unclear D gene. V lost 3 bases to trimming and J lost 7 bases, with 10 bases between them. Germline values: CDR1 MRHNA, CDR2 SNTAGT. The CDR3 contains 14 residues.

This chain uses TRBV6-2 or TRBV6-3 with TRBJ1-3; D gene ambiguous. Germline V gene lookup returns CDR1 MNHEY and CDR2 SVGEGT. The V and J ends lost 5 bases and 2 bases respectively, with 10 bases between them. The CDR3 loop spans 14 amino acids. CDR3 DNA sequence: TGTGCCAGCAGTCCGCGGGTACCTGGAAACACCATATATTTT. This sequence encodes CASSPRVPGNTIYF.

The J gene is TRBJ1-6, the V gene TRBV9, with a weak D call TRBD1 (5 bases). CDR1 is SGDLS and CDR2 is YYNGEE in the germline V gene. The V end lost 0 bases, the J end lost 9 bases, and 7 bases lay between the germline ends. The CDR3 contains 13 residues. The CDR3 DNA follows: TGTGCCAGCAGCGTAGGGACAAGTTCACCCCTCCACTTT. Protein sequence: CASSVGTSSPLHF.

This clone was recorded only once. The chain links TRBV19 to TRBJ2-7; possible D gene TRBD1, 7 bases. Trimming left V 5 bases short and J 0 bases short, with 14 bases between. The CDR3 has 15 residues. The germline V gene has CDR1 LNHDA and CDR2 SQIVND (reference sequence). In nucleotides, the CDR3 is TGTGCCAGTAGTGCACAGGGGAGGAGCTCCTACGAGCAGTACTTC. Its translation: CASSAQGRSSYEQYF.

This chain connects TRBV20-1 to TRBJ1-2; 9 nucleotides align to TRBD1. Germline values: CDR1 DFQATT, CDR2 SNEGSKA (reference sequence). The CDR3 runs to 11 residues. After removal of 5 bases from V and 11 bases from J, the junction contained 6 bases not matched to a gene. The CDR3, as DNA: TGCAGTGCTCGGGACAGGGCCACGTACACCTTC. The encoded protein is CSARDRATYTF.

The CDR3 reads CASSYSSASEAFF. As DNA, the CDR3 is TGTGCCAGCAGTTACTCGAGCGCCTCTGAAGCTTTCTTT. This chain connects TRBV6-2 or TRBV6-3 to TRBJ1-1; no definite D call. The ends were cut back, 0 bases at V and 6 bases at J, with 8 bases in the middle. The CDR3 runs 13 residues. CDR1 is MNHEY, CDR2 SVGEGT, per germline.

V is TRBV18 and J is TRBJ1-1; D call uncertain. The CDR3 runs to 15 residues. V lost 0 bases and J 1 base, leaving 9 bases between the germline ends. Germline CDR1 reads KGHSH; CDR2 reads LQKENI. CDR3 sequence: CASSPPADPNTEAFF. The CDR3 bases are TGTGCCAGCTCACCACCTGCCGACCCGAACACTGAAGCTTTCTTT.

This clone was seen just once. The chain uses TRBV5-6 and TRBJ2-6; D is possibly TRBD1 (5 bases). Looked up from germline, CDR1 is SGHDT and CDR2 is YYEEEE. The CDR3 totals 16 residues. Trimming removed 4 bases from V and 4 bases from J, with 15 bases in between. CDR3 protein: CASSPLRARGANVLTF. The CDR3, as DNA: TGTGCCAGCAGCCCTCTCAGGGCTCGGGGGGCCAACGTCCTGACTTTC.

This clone has only one observation. The chain uses TRBV30 and TRBJ2-1, with D maybe TRBD2 (6 bases). Germline CDR1 GTSNPN, CDR2 SVGIG (reference sequence). The V and J ends lost 0 bases and 8 bases respectively, with 11 bases between them. This CDR3 region has 13 residues. The CDR3 sequence: CAWSVGGNHEQFF. The CDR3 coding sequence is TGTGCCTGGAGTGTTGGAGGGAACCATGAGCAGTTCTTC.

The chain joins TRBV21-1 to TRBJ2-7; the D segment call TRBD1 is taken from the table without a DNA check. TRBV21-1 constitutes a pseudogene. This CDR3 contains 18 residues. The CDR3 nucleotides are TGTGCCAGCAGATTCTTATCGCCACCGGACAGAGTATACTACGAGCAGTACTTC. Residues: CASRFLSPPDRVYYEQYF.

This clone showed up just once. The V gene is TRBV7-3, the J gene TRBJ2-5; 9 nucleotides agree with TRBD2. CDR1 SGHTA and CDR2 FQGTGA come from the germline V gene. Trimming took 5 bases from V and 6 from J; bases not matched to a gene: 7. This CDR3 has 14 residues. The CDR3 region has the DNA TGTGCCAGCAGCCCTGGGGCGGGGGGGCAGACCCAGTACTTC. It translates to CASSPGAGGQTQYF.

The CDR3 loop is CASSLARSYEQYF. As DNA, the CDR3 is TGTGCCAGCAGCCTGGCCCGGTCGTACGAGCAGTACTTC. The chain is built from TRBV7-2 and TRBJ2-7; no clear D gene. The CDR3 is 13 amino acids. V gave up 5 bases and J gave up 4 bases, with 12 bases separating them. Germline V gene lookup returns CDR1 SGHTA and CDR2 FQGNSA.

The chain combines TRBV7-2 with TRBJ2-2; the D is unclear. The CDR3 is 14 amino acids. V lost 5 bases to trimming and J lost 8 bases, with 15 bases between them. CDR1 is SGHTA and CDR2 is FQGNSA in the germline V gene. CDR3 nucleotide sequence: TGTGCCAGCAGCCCCCCCAGCCGGGCGGGGGAGCTGTTTTTT. Translating gives CASSPPSRAGELFF.

The chain recombines TRBV4-3 with TRBJ2-2; D gene unclear. Germline V gene sequence: CDR1 LGHNA, CDR2 YSLEER. V lost 0 bases and J lost 4, with 6 bases in between. The CDR3 covers 14 residues. CDR3 residues: CASSQDPGTGELFF. CDR3 bases: TGCGCCAGCAGCCAAGATCCCGGCACCGGGGAGCTGTTTTTT.

A single count supports this clone. The rearrangement links TRBV5-6 to TRBJ1-1; maybe TRBD1 (6 bases). V gave up 4 bases and J gave up 11 bases, with 12 bases separating them. The germline gives CDR1 SGHDT, CDR2 YYEEEE. The CDR3 has 11 amino acids. CDR3 nucleotide sequence: TGTGCCAGCAGCATGGGACAAATGGCTTTCTTT. Translated, it gives CASSMGQMAFF.

The chain has TRBV5-6 and TRBJ2-7; D not resolved. Trimming cost V 3 bases and J 2 bases, with 12 bases left between them. The CDR3 spans 14 residues. Germline CDR1 SGHDT, CDR2 YYEEEE. The CDR3 protein is CASSSMTGAYEQYF. The CDR3 coding sequence is TGTGCCAGCAGCTCAATGACGGGTGCCTACGAGCAGTACTTC.